Detailed here is one T cell receptor beta chain. Its antigen is unknown. These data originate in a study of a mutant IDH1 vaccine in newly diagnosed glioma. Across the study: Treated patients had a mean age of 40.4 years and a 62.5% male, 37.5% female split.

Some clones are missing from TCRdb's copy, which holds only in-frame ones; the method was immunoSEQ multiplex PCR. Among some 54,000 clones listed, 84% were seen once. This CDR3 region has 12 residues. From germline, CDR1 is LNHDA and CDR2 SQIVND (reference sequence). Trimming at V came to 3 bases and at J to 9 bases, leaving 3 bases not matched to a gene. Documented time point: week 35, safety follow-up. Every single dose of the vaccine, 300 ug of mutant IDH1 20-mer peptide, came with topical imiquimod. All eight of the vaccinations patients received fell in weeks 1, 3, 5, 7, 11, 15, 19 and 23. The rearrangement uses TRBV19 and TRBJ2-7; 9 bases map to TRBD1. This sample comprised PBMCs, obtained from a glioma patient whose treatment included an IDH1 peptide vaccine. The clonotype originates from a woman aged 18-30 years with glioma. Written as DNA, the CDR3 is TGTGCCAGTAGTATGGGACAGGGACGGCAGTACTTC. Amino acids: CASSMGQGRQYF.